The present T cell receptor beta chain was sequenced within a study of T cell responses to AZD1222 COVID-19 vaccine. Study context: The study pooled second doses at about 4 or about 12 weeks. Points from the study as a whole: The repertoires were collected only after the peak T cell response. Spike-specific TCR depth and breadth grew after two AZD1222 doses.

Trimming cost V 2 bases and J 3 bases, with 12 bases left between them. Germline values: CDR1 SGHRS, CDR2 YFSETQ. The CDR3 is 14 residues long. With regard to this clone: The antigen remains unidentified.

Profiling relied on immunoSEQ multiplex PCR, and the TCRdb table lists in-frame clones only, not all of them. This table has 110,000 to 150,000 clones, around nine tenths appearing once. The receptor was derived from an adult in good health. Specimen: peripheral blood, collected on day 0 of AZD1222 vaccination. The genes are TRBV5-1 and TRBJ2-7, with a possible D match to TRBD2 (7 bases). CDR3 sequence: CASSLPGGHYEQYF. In DNA form, the CDR3 reads TGCGCCAGCAGCTTACCGGGGGGCCACTACGAGCAGTACTTC. The whole variable domain, remainder taken from reference TRBV5-1 and TRBJ2-7, is KAGVTQTPRYLIKTRGQQVTLSCSPISGHRSVSWYQQTPGQGLQFLFEYFSETQRNKGNFPGRFSGRQFSNSRSEMNVSTLELGDSALYLCASSLPGGHYEQYFGPGTRLTVT.